The rows below give T cell receptor beta chains drawn from one sample of a study of beta chain features in type 1 diabetes. The assay was immunoSEQ multiplex PCR, and TCRdb's table has in-frame clones only and misses some. Of a few hundred thousand clones detected, 20% to 25% appear once; the ten largest clones hold around 0.011%. Sequenced: naive CD4+ T cells from blood. The receptors shown here come from a woman in her 30s with type 1 diabetes. The CDR3 runs from the conserved cysteine through the conserved F or W. A D gene is named only where the DNA matches it firmly. For some rows the clone size is stated as once, few or many, or as a class when expanded; others skip it.

v_gene	len	j_gene	d_gene	abundance	CDR3nt	CDR3aa
TRBV28	14	TRBJ2-3	TRBD2	few	TGTGCCAGCAGCTTTAGCGGGAGTGGGGATACGCAGTATTTT	CASSFSGSGDTQYF
TRBV29-1	13	TRBJ1-1	-	few	TGCAGCGTTGCCTTACAGGGGAACACTGAAGCTTTCTTT	CSVALQGNTEAFF
TRBV2	13	TRBJ2-6	-	-	TGTGCCAGCAGGGGCCGGGGGGCCAACGTCCTGACTTTC	CASRGRGANVLTF
TRBV30	16	TRBJ2-3	TRBD2	few	TGTGCCTGGAATAGGGGGTCTAGCGGGGTCACAGATACGCAGTATTTT	CAWNRGSSGVTDTQYF
TRBV4-2	17	TRBJ2-1	TRBD2	few	TGTGCCAGCAGCCAAGGAGGACTAGCGGATCGATACAATGAGCAGTTCTTC	CASSQGGLADRYNEQFF
TRBV9	14	TRBJ2-7	TRBD1	few	TGTGCCAGCAGCTCCGGGACAGTCTCCTACGAGCAGTACTTC	CASSSGTVSYEQYF
TRBV4-2	15	TRBJ1-2	-	-	TGTGCCAGCAGCCAAGCCCGCGGGCCCTACTATGGCTACACCTTC	CASSQARGPYYGYTF
TRBV18	12	TRBJ2-5	-	-	TGTGCCAGCTCACCTGAGGAAGAGACCCAGTACTTC	CASSPEEETQYF
TRBV13	16	TRBJ2-7	TRBD2	-	TGTGCCAGCAGCTTAACGTCGGGAGGGACCTCAGACGAGCAGTACTTC	CASSLTSGGTSDEQYF
TRBV15	15	TRBJ2-1	TRBD2	-	TGTGCCACCAGCAGAGTACTAGCGGGAGGACGTGAGCAGTTCTTC	CATSRVLAGGREQFF
TRBV29-1	14	TRBJ1-1	TRBD1	-	TGCAGCGTAAAGACAGGGAATAGGGCCACTGAAGCTTTCTTT	CSVKTGNRATEAFF
TRBV7-3	14	TRBJ1-1	-	-	TGTGCCAGCAGTCTGGGTAAGGGGAAGACTGAAGCTTTCTTT	CASSLGKGKTEAFF
TRBV4-1	18	TRBJ2-6	TRBD1	-	TGCGCCAGCAGCCAGAGGGACAGGGGAGGGTATGGGGCCAACGTCCTGACTTTC	CASSQRDRGGYGANVLTF
TRBV7-2	16	TRBJ2-3	TRBD2	few	TGTGCCAGCAGCTTAGTGCCGGGAGGCGGCACAGATACGCAGTATTTT	CASSLVPGGGTDTQYF
TRBV18	15	TRBJ2-3	TRBD2	few	TGTGCCAGCACACCAGTAGCGGGAGTATCGGATACGCAGTATTTT	CASTPVAGVSDTQYF
TRBV28	14	TRBJ1-5	TRBD1	few	TGTGCCAGCAGTTCGGGACAGGGCAATCAGCCCCAGCATTTT	CASSSGQGNQPQHF
TRBV11-1	14	TRBJ1-1	-	few	TGTGCCAGCAGCACCGACAGGACGAACACTGAAGCTTTCTTT	CASSTDRTNTEAFF
TRBV4-2	16	TRBJ2-1	-	-	TGTGCCAGCAGCCAAGTCTCGGGAGAGGGGGGGTCGGAGCAGTTCTTC	CASSQVSGEGGSEQFF
TRBV30	11	TRBJ1-2	TRBD1	few	TGTGCCTGGGGACAGGCCTATGGCTACACCTTC	CAWGQAYGYTF
TRBV27	18	TRBJ2-2	TRBD2	few	TGTGCCAGCAGTTTATCGCTGCGCGGGACTAGAAACACCGGGGAGCTGTTTTTT	CASSLSLRGTRNTGELFF
TRBV10-3	14	TRBJ2-1	TRBD2	few	TGTGCCACCCTAGCGGGAAAGTCCTACAATGAGCAGTTCTTC	CATLAGKSYNEQFF
TRBV5-4	16	TRBJ2-3	TRBD1	-	TGTGCCAGCAGCTTAGGACAGGGACCTAGCACAGATACGCAGTATTTT	CASSLGQGPSTDTQYF
TRBV29-1	13	TRBJ1-1	TRBD1	-	TGCAGCGTTTTGGACAGGGGGGCCACTGAAGCTTTCTTT	CSVLDRGATEAFF
TRBV25-1	14	TRBJ2-5	TRBD1	-	TGTGCCAGCAGTGAGGGACAGGGATGGGAGACCCAGTACTTC	CASSEGQGWETQYF
TRBV4-1	18	TRBJ2-7	TRBD1	-	TGCGCCAGCAGCCATCCCCCCGGACAGGGAACCGTCTCCTACGAGCAGTACTTC	CASSHPPGQGTVSYEQYF
TRBV4-1	13	TRBJ2-3	-	-	TGCGCCAGCAGCCAAGCCGGTATAGATACGCAGTATTTT	CASSQAGIDTQYF
TRBV18	15	TRBJ2-1	-	-	TGTGCCAGCTCACCTCCGCCACAGAACTACAATGAGCAGTTCTTC	CASSPPPQNYNEQFF
TRBV15	16	TRBJ1-4	TRBD1	-	TGTGCCACCAGCAGAGAGCTGACAGGGGAAAATGAAAAACTGTTTTTT	CATSRELTGENEKLFF
TRBV2	13	TRBJ1-1	-	-	TGTGCCAGCAGAAGCGGGATGAACACTGAAGCTTTCTTT	CASRSGMNTEAFF
TRBV28	14	TRBJ2-3	-	few	TGTGCCAGCAGTTTAGCAAGAGGCCCAGATACGCAGTATTTT	CASSLARGPDTQYF
TRBV30	16	TRBJ1-5	-	-	TGTGCCTGGAGTTGGCCTGGGACTGCCGGCAATCAGCCCCAGCATTTT	CAWSWPGTAGNQPQHF
TRBV4-2	15	TRBJ2-4	-	few	TGTGCCAGCAGCCAAGACCCACTAGCTATAAACATTCAGTACTTC	CASSQDPLAINIQYF
TRBV29-1	14	TRBJ2-3	-	once	TGCAGCGTTGGAAGGACGGGGAACGCAGATACGCAGTATTTT	CSVGRTGNADTQYF
TRBV7-3	13	TRBJ2-7	-	-	TGTGCCAGCAGCTTATACTCGGCGGGGGAGCAGTACTTC	CASSLYSAGEQYF
TRBV5-4	12	TRBJ1-2	-	few	TGTGCCAGCAGCTTGGACAGGGCTGGCTACACCTTC	CASSLDRAGYTF
TRBV4-1	15	TRBJ1-2	-	-	TGCGCCAGCAGCCAGCTGATCGGGACAAGGTATGGCTACACCTTC	CASSQLIGTRYGYTF
TRBV5-1	16	TRBJ2-5	TRBD1	few	TGCGCCAGCAGCTTGGCCCTAGACAGGGGGCAAGAGACCCAGTACTTC	CASSLALDRGQETQYF
TRBV5-1	14	TRBJ2-7	TRBD1	-	TGCGCCAGCAGAAACCGGGACAGAAACTACGAGCAGTACTTC	CASRNRDRNYEQYF
TRBV4-1	15	TRBJ2-1	-	few	TGCGCCAGCAGAAGTAGCGTACTCCTTGCCAATGAGCAGTTCTTC	CASRSSVLLANEQFF
TRBV28	13	TRBJ2-7	-	-	TGTGCCACCGTGGGGAGCCTGGTCTACGAGCAGTACTTC	CATVGSLVYEQYF
TRBV7-9	14	TRBJ1-2	TRBD1	few	TGTGCCAGCAGCTCCCGGACAGGGAACTATGGCTACACCTTC	CASSSRTGNYGYTF
TRBV30	13	TRBJ2-4	-	few	TGTGCCTGGAGTGTAATAGAGGGAAACATTCAGTACTTC	CAWSVIEGNIQYF
TRBV5-1	14	TRBJ2-3	-	once	TGCGCCAGCAGCCAGGGCCAAGACACAGATACGCAGTATTTT	CASSQGQDTDTQYF
TRBV9	14	TRBJ2-7	-	few	TGTGCCAGCAGCCCGCGCGAGTGGTCCTACGAGCAGTACTTC	CASSPREWSYEQYF
TRBV30	14	TRBJ2-1	TRBD2	few	TGTGCCTGGAGTTCGGGCGGGAGAGTCAATGAGCAGTTCTTC	CAWSSGGRVNEQFF
TRBV25-1	14	TRBJ2-3	-	few	TGTGCCAGCAGTGATGCTAGAGGCACAGATACGCAGTATTTT	CASSDARGTDTQYF
TRBV7-8	15	TRBJ2-7	TRBD2	few	TGTGCCAGCAGCTCCGGGACTAGATTATCATACGAGCAGTACTTC	CASSSGTRLSYEQYF
TRBV9	14	TRBJ1-2	-	-	TGTGCCAGCAGCGTAGGTTCAGGAAACTATGGCTACACCTTC	CASSVGSGNYGYTF
TRBV6-6	13	TRBJ1-2	-	-	TGTGCCAGCAGTGACACAATACGTTATGGCTACACCTTC	CASSDTIRYGYTF